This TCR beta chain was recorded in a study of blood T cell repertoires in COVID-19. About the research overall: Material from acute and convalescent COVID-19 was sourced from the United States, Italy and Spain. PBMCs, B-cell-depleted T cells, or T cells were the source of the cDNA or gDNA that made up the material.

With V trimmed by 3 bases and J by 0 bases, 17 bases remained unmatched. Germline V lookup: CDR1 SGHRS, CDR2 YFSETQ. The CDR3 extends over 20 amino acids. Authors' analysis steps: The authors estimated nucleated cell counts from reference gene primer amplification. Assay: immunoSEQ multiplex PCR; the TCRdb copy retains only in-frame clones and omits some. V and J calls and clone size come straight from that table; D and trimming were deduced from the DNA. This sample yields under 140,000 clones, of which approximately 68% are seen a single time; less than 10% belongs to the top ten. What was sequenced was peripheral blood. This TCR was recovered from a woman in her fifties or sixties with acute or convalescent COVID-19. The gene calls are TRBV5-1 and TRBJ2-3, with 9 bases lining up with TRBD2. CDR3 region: CASSWRGRAGGTSSTDTQYF. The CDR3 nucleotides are TGCGCCAGCAGCTGGCGAGGTCGAGCGGGGGGTACCTCTAGCACAGATACGCAGTATTTT. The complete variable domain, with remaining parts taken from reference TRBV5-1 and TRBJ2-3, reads KAGVTQTPRYLIKTRGQQVTLSCSPISGHRSVSWYQQTPGQGLQFLFEYFSETQRNKGNFPGRFSGRQFSNSRSEMNVSTLELGDSALYLCASSWRGRAGGTSSTDTQYFGPGTRLTVL.